Listed below are T cell receptor beta chains from one sample, sequenced in a study of blood T cell repertoires in COVID-19. The assay was immunoSEQ multiplex PCR, and TCRdb's table has in-frame clones only and misses some. The sample lists about 120,000 clones, 70% to 90% occurring once. Sequencing input: peripheral blood. These receptors were collected from a man between 50 and 59 years old with acute or convalescent COVID-19. The CDR3 runs from the conserved cysteine through the conserved F or W. Each record gives: clone size, V gene, J gene, D gene, CDR3 protein, CDR3 DNA. The D gene is left open where the match is weak. Rows give clone size only sometimes, using once, few, many, or a class for an expanded clone.

.	TRBV6-5	TRBJ1-2	.	CASSYYREEGYTF	TGTGCCAGCAGTTACTACAGGGAAGAGGGCTACACCTTC
.	TRBV18	TRBJ1-2	TRBD1	CASSPTTGVIGYGYTF	TGTGCCAGCTCACCAACAACAGGGGTAATAGGGTATGGCTACACCTTC
few	TRBV19	TRBJ1-2	.	CASSWQGGYGYTF	TGTGCCAGTAGTTGGCAGGGAGGATATGGCTACACCTTC
once	TRBV2	TRBJ2-5	.	CASSALERRETQYF	TGTGCCAGCAGTGCCTTAGAGAGGCGGGAGACCCAGTACTTC
.	TRBV11-2	TRBJ1-2	TRBD1	CASSFRQGTSYTF	TGTGCCAGCAGCTTTCGACAGGGAACCTCGTACACCTTC
.	TRBV9	TRBJ1-1	.	CASSSGVSAFF	TGTGCCAGCAGCTCCGGGGTGAGCGCTTTCTTT
.	TRBV6-1	TRBJ2-1	.	CASSDRAPGVSLTYNEQFF	TGTGCCAGCAGTGATAGAGCTCCCGGAGTCTCCTTAACCTACAATGAGCAGTTCTTC
.	TRBV10-3	TRBJ2-5	.	CAISISEETQYF	TGTGCCATCAGTATTAGCGAGGAGACCCAGTACTTC
.	TRBV6-5	TRBJ1-2	TRBD1	CASSTGGARDGYTF	TGTGCCAGCAGTACAGGGGGCGCTCGGGATGGCTACACCTTC
.	TRBV3-1/TRBV3-2	TRBJ1-1	.	CASSQFLNTEAFF	TGTGCCAGCAGCCAATTTCTTAACACTGAAGCTTTCTTT
.	TRBV4-1	TRBJ1-3	.	CASSQGAGAGNTIYF	TGCGCCAGCAGCCAAGGGGCAGGGGCCGGAAACACCATATATTTT
few	TRBV4-1	TRBJ1-1	.	CASSQQVATEAFF	TGCGCCAGCAGCCAACAGGTGGCAACTGAAGCTTTCTTT
few	TRBV3-1/TRBV3-2	TRBJ1-6	.	CASSLSLQSPLHF	TGTGCCAGCAGCCTCAGTCTTCAGTCACCCCTCCACTTT
.	TRBV5-1	TRBJ2-1	TRBD2	CASSISGGADEQFF	TGCGCCAGCAGCATTAGCGGGGGGGCCGATGAGCAGTTCTTC
.	TRBV9	TRBJ1-3	.	CASSVDPSAISGNTIYF	TGTGCCAGCAGCGTAGACCCATCAGCGATCTCTGGAAACACCATATATTTT
.	TRBV9	TRBJ2-1	TRBD2	CASSARGEGNFNEQFF	TGTGCCAGCAGCGCCCGGGGGGAGGGAAATTTCAATGAGCAGTTCTTC
.	TRBV19	TRBJ1-5	TRBD1	CASSISGGQGGRKLAQHF	TGTGCCAGTAGTATATCCGGAGGACAGGGGGGGAGAAAATTAGCCCAGCATTTT
once	TRBV5-1	TRBJ2-3	.	CASSLPGSTDTQYF	TGCGCCAGCAGCTTGCCAGGGAGCACAGATACGCAGTATTTT
.	TRBV5-3	TRBJ1-5	TRBD1	CARSRGTASNQPQHF	TGTGCCAGAAGCCGTGGGACAGCTAGCAATCAGCCCCAGCATTTT
.	TRBV5-1	TRBJ2-1	.	CASSLAEGAAYNEQFF	TGCGCCAGCAGCTTGGCCGAAGGGGCGGCCTACAATGAGCAGTTCTTC
.	TRBV25-1	TRBJ2-3	.	CASNHGGGGPDTQYF	TGTGCCAGCAATCACGGGGGAGGAGGGCCAGATACGCAGTATTTT
.	TRBV4-1	TRBJ2-1	TRBD2	CASSPSVAGVYNEQFF	TGCGCCAGCAGCCCGTCGGTAGCGGGGGTTTACAATGAGCAGTTCTTC
.	TRBV24-1	TRBJ2-3	.	CATSDRTVSTDTQYF	TGTGCCACCAGTGACCGGACAGTTAGCACAGATACGCAGTATTTT
.	TRBV28	TRBJ1-1	.	CASSFPGVSTEAFF	TGTGCCAGCAGTTTCCCAGGGGTTTCCACTGAAGCTTTCTTT
.	TRBV29-1	TRBJ2-7	TRBD1	CSVRDSSYEQYF	TGCAGCGTCAGGGACAGCTCCTACGAGCAGTACTTC
.	TRBV18	TRBJ1-1	.	CASSGQGLAFF	TGTGCCAGCTCCGGACAAGGTTTAGCTTTCTTT
.	TRBV19	TRBJ1-6	.	CASSMQNSPLHF	TGTGCCAGTAGTATGCAGAATTCACCCCTCCACTTT
.	TRBV5-1	TRBJ1-2	TRBD1	CASSVGWTGRDYGYTF	TGCGCCAGCAGCGTGGGGTGGACAGGGCGAGACTATGGCTACACCTTC
.	TRBV19	TRBJ1-1	.	CASSPPNTEAFF	TGTGCCAGTAGCCCCCCTAACACTGAAGCTTTCTTT
many	TRBV28	TRBJ2-7	.	CASNSRGVYEQYF	TGTGCCAGCAACTCTCGGGGAGTCTACGAGCAGTACTTC
.	TRBV19	TRBJ1-2	TRBD1	CASSPTGAPNYGYTF	TGTGCCAGTAGTCCTACAGGGGCTCCTAACTATGGCTACACCTTC
.	TRBV5-1	TRBJ2-7	.	CASSRLGRDTPIEQYF	TGCGCCAGCAGCCGGTTGGGCCGGGACACCCCTATCGAGCAGTACTTC
.	TRBV12-5	TRBJ2-1	.	CASGLVRPGGTYNEQFF	TGTGCTAGTGGTTTGGTACGGCCGGGGGGCACTTACAATGAGCAGTTCTTC
.	TRBV19	TRBJ1-2	TRBD1	CATGTGGLGYTF	TGTGCCACCGGGACAGGGGGCTTGGGCTACACCTTC
.	TRBV12-2	TRBJ2-1	.	CASRLVGETNNEQFF	TGTGCAAGTCGCTTAGTAGGGGAAACGAACAATGAGCAGTTCTTC
.	TRBV6-5	TRBJ2-7	.	CASRPQGLDEQYF	TGTGCCAGCCGCCCACAGGGCTTGGACGAGCAGTACTTC
.	TRBV30	TRBJ2-1	.	CAWSCRGRDKYDNEQFF	TGTGCCTGGAGCTGTCGGGGACGGGACAAATACGACAATGAGCAGTTCTTC
once	TRBV5-1	TRBJ2-7	.	CASRDLGDSTYYEQYF	TGCGCCAGCAGAGACCTGGGGGACTCAACTTACTACGAGCAGTACTTC
few	TRBV19	TRBJ1-5	.	CASNPWEGGSQPQHF	TGTGCCAGTAACCCTTGGGAGGGAGGCAGTCAGCCCCAGCATTTT
once	TRBV19	TRBJ2-5	TRBD1	CASSSRGTGATETQYF	TGTGCCAGTAGTTCACGCGGGACAGGGGCGACCGAGACCCAGTACTTC
.	TRBV28	TRBJ1-4	.	CASSFRAVGEKLFF	TGTGCCAGCAGTTTCAGGGCGGTAGGGGAAAAACTGTTTTTT
.	TRBV5-8	TRBJ1-1	TRBD1	CASNHRDSGTEAFF	TGTGCCAGCAATCACCGGGACAGCGGAACTGAAGCTTTCTTT
.	TRBV9	TRBJ2-3	TRBD2	CASSVGAGGYTDTQYF	TGTGCCAGCAGCGTCGGAGCGGGGGGGTACACAGATACGCAGTATTTT